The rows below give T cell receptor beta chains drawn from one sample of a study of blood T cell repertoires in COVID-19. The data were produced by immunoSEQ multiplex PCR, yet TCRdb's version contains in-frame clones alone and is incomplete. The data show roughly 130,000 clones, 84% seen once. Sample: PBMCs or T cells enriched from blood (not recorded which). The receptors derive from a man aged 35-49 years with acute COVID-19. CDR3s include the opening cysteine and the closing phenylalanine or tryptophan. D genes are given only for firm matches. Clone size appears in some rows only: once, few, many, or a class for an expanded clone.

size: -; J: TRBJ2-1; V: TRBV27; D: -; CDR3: CASSPGRGYNEQFF; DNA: TGTGCCAGCAGTCCGGGTAGGGGGTACAATGAGCAGTTCTTC
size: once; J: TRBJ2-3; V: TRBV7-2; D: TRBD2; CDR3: CASSLGAGEAGIDTQYF; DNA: TGTGCCAGCAGCTTAGGAGCGGGGGAGGCGGGGATAGATACGCAGTATTTT
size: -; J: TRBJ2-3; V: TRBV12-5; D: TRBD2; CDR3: CASGLEAGESTDTQYF; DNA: TGTGCTAGTGGTCTAGAAGCGGGAGAGAGCACAGATACGCAGTATTTT
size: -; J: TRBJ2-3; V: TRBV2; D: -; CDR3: CASSWTVTDTQYF; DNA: TGTGCCAGCAGTTGGACAGTTACAGATACGCAGTATTTT
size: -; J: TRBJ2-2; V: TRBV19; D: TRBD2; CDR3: CASSILAGVNTGELFF; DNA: TGTGCCAGTAGTATACTAGCGGGGGTGAACACCGGGGAGCTGTTTTTT
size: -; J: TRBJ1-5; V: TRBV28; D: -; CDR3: CASSLGGDEGNQPQHF; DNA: TGTGCCAGCAGTTTGGGAGGGGACGAGGGCAATCAGCCCCAGCATTTT
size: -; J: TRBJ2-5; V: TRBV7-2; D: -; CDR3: CASSPLRTRRETQYF; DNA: TGTGCCAGCAGCCCGCTTCGGACCAGGAGGGAGACCCAGTACTTC
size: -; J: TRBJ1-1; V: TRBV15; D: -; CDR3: CATSRGVQGMNTEAFF; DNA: TGTGCCACCAGCAGAGGAGTTCAGGGAATGAACACTGAAGCTTTCTTT
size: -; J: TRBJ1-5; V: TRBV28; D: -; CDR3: CASSLGGSHQPQHF; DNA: TGTGCCAGTAGTTTAGGAGGATCCCATCAGCCCCAGCATTTT
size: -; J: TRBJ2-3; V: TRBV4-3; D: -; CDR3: CASSQGQGSTDTQYF; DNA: TGCGCCAGCAGCCAAGGGCAGGGCAGCACAGATACGCAGTATTTT
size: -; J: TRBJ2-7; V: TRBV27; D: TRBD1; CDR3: CASRLTGTGALSYEQYF; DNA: TGTGCCAGCAGACTCACCGGGACAGGGGCGCTCTCCTACGAGCAGTACTTC
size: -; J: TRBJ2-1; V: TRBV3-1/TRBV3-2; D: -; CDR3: CASSLPPRTDYNEQFF; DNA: TGTGCCAGCAGCCTACCCCCGAGGACAGACTACAATGAGCAGTTCTTC
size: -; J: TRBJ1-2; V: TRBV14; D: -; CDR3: CASSQAGRSRMGYGYTF; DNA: TGTGCCAGCAGTCAGGCGGGGAGGAGTCGTATGGGGTATGGCTACACCTTC
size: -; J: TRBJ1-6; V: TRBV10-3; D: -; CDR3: CAISDLGQSLHF; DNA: TGTGCCATCAGTGATTTGGGACAATCCCTCCACTTT
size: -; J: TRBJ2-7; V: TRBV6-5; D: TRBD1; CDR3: CASSYSGQGNYEQYF; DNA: TGTGCCAGCAGTTACTCGGGACAGGGGAACTACGAGCAGTACTTC
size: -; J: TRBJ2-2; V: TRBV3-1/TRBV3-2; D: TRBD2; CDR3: CASSQVSGGVGELFF; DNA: TGTGCCAGCAGCCAAGTCAGCGGGGGGGTCGGGGAGCTGTTTTTT
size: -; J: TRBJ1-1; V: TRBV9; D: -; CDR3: CASSVGRGSNTEAFF; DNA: TGTGCCAGCAGCGTAGGACGGGGATCGAACACTGAAGCTTTCTTT
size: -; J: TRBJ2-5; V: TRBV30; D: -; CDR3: CAWTQGRGETQYF; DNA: TGTGCCTGGACCCAAGGGAGGGGGGAGACCCAGTACTTC
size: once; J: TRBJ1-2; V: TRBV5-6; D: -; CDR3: CASSLGTAFYGYTF; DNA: TGTGCCAGCAGCTTGGGTACAGCTTTCTATGGCTACACCTTC
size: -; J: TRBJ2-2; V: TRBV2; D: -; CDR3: CASRDYTGELFF; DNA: TGTGCCAGCCGGGACTACACCGGGGAGCTGTTTTTT
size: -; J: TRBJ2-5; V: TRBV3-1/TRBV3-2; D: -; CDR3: CASSQDLAGGQETQYF; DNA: TGTGCCAGCAGCCAAGATCTAGCCGGGGGCCAAGAGACCCAGTACTTC
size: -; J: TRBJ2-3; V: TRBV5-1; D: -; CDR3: CASSLEEWLDTQYF; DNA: TGCGCCAGCAGCTTGGAAGAGTGGTTAGATACGCAGTATTTT
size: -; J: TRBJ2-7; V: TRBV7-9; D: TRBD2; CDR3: CASSLARSSGGAAYYEQYF; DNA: TGTGCCAGCAGCTTAGCGCGCTCTAGCGGGGGGGCCGCTTACTACGAGCAGTACTTC
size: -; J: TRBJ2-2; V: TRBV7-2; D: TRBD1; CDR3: CASSRRTGRILGELFF; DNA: TGTGCCAGCAGCCGCCGGACAGGGCGGATTCTCGGGGAGCTGTTTTTT
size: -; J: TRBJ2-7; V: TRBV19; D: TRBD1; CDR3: CASRPGQGVGEQYF; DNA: TGTGCCAGTCGCCCGGGACAGGGAGTCGGAGAGCAGTACTTC
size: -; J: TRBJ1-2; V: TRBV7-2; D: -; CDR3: CASSLATAFGYTF; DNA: TGTGCCAGCAGCTTAGCGACAGCGTTTGGCTACACCTTC
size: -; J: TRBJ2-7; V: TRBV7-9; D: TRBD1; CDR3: CASSLAPGGTDEQYF; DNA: TGTGCCAGCAGCTTAGCCCCAGGGGGCACGGACGAGCAGTACTTC
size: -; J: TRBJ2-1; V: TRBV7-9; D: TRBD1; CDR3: CASSVTGDPGEQFF; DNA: TGTGCCAGCAGCGTAACAGGGGACCCGGGGGAGCAGTTCTTC
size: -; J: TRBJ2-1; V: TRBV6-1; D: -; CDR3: CASSAILQLPTPLKYNEQFF; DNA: TGTGCCAGCAGTGCGATTCTACAGCTACCCACACCTTTGAAATACAATGAGCAGTTCTTC
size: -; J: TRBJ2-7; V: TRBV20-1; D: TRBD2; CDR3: CSASGGGASSYEQYF; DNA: TGCAGTGCTAGTGGCGGGGGGGCGAGCTCCTACGAGCAGTACTTC
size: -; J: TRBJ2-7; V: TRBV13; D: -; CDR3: CASSNRAPNSYEQYF; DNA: TGTGCCAGCAGCAACAGGGCCCCTAACTCCTACGAGCAGTACTTC
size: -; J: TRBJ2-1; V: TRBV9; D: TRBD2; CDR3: CASSEGLPYNEQFF; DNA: TGTGCCAGCAGCGAGGGACTACCCTACAATGAGCAGTTCTTC
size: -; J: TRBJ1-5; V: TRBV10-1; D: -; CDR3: CASSDRGDQPQHF; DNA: TGCGCCAGCAGTGATCGGGGGGATCAGCCCCAGCATTTT
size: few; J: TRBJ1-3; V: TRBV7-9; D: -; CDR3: CASSLGRGRGNTIYF; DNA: TGTGCCAGCAGCTTAGGAAGAGGCCGCGGAAACACCATATATTTT
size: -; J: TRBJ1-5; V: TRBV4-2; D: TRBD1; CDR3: CASSPRDSGNQPQHF; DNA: TGTGCCAGCAGCCCCCGGGACAGCGGAAATCAGCCCCAGCATTTT
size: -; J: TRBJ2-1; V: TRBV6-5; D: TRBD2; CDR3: CASSPETSVGEQFF; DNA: TGTGCCAGCAGCCCAGAGACTAGCGTGGGTGAGCAGTTCTTC
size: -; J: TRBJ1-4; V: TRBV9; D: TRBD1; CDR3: CASSETGATNEKLFF; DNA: TGTGCCAGCAGCGAAACAGGGGCAACTAATGAAAAACTGTTTTTT
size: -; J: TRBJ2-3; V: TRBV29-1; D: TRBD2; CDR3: CSVGASGSSTDTQYF; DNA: TGCAGCGTTGGGGCTAGCGGTTCTAGCACAGATACGCAGTATTTT
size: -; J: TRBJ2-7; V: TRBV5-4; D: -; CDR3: CASTDSSYEQYF; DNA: TGTGCCAGCACGGACTCCTCCTACGAGCAGTACTTC
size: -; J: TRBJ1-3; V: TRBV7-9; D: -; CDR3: CASSLSSQANENTIYF; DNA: TGTGCCAGCAGCCTAAGTTCCCAGGCTAACGAAAACACCATATATTTT
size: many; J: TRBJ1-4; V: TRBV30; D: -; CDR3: CAWSLGRGLATNEKLFF; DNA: TGTGCCTGGAGCCTAGGGCGGGGGCTAGCGACTAATGAAAAACTGTTTTTT